Below, 20 T cell receptor beta chains from the same sample are listed, as sequenced in a study of cytomegalovirus exposure and HLA in healthy donors (dated by TCRdb to 2017 to 2019). The library was obtained by the immunoSEQ multiplex PCR assay. A mixture of 60 forward primers for TCR Vbeta segments and 13 reverse primers for TCR Jbeta segments was used in the multiplex PCR. Held by TCRdb, this immuneACCESS table contains in-frame sequences only and omits some clones. Under half of the omission traces to an unresolved V gene where checked; the cause of the rest is unknown. Counted in this sample were 100,000 to 150,000 clones; 70% to 85% of them appeared once. The ten largest clonotypes hold 3% of the sample. Sequenced sample: PBMCs. The receptors were sampled from a woman younger than 30 in good health and CMV-seropositive.

The gene calls are TRBV2 and TRBJ1-5; TRBD1 matches 7 bases. This CDR3 contains 15 residues. Trimming took 4 bases from V and 1 from J; bases not matched to a gene: 4. CDR1 SNHLY and CDR2 FYNNEI come from the germline V gene. CDR3 residues: CASSGLGQSNQPQHF. The CDR3 DNA sequence: TGTGCCAGCAGTGGGTTGGGACAGAGCAATCAGCCCCAGCATTTT.

This clone was detected only once. This sequence joins TRBV5-6 and TRBJ2-3; 10 nucleotides match TRBD2. CDR1 and CDR2 (germline): SGHDT, YYEEEE. Unmatched junction bases numbered 9, after V lost 4 bases and J lost 4 bases. The CDR3 extends over 16 amino acids. Written as DNA, the CDR3 is TGTGCCAGCAGCCGAGGAGAGCGGGGGGGTCCAGATACGCAGTATTTT. It yields the protein CASSRGERGGPDTQYF. The full variable domain, rest sourced from reference TRBV5-6 and TRBJ2-3, is DAGVTQSPTHLIKTRGQQVTLRCSPKSGHDTVSWYQQALGQGPQFIFQYYEEEERQRGNFPDRFSGHQFPNYSSELNVNALLLGDSALYLCASSRGERGGPDTQYFGPGTRLTVL.

V is TRBV11-3 and J is TRBJ2-1; possible D gene TRBD1, 6 bases. This CDR3 is built from 15 residues. The germline CDR1 and CDR2 sequences are SGHNT and YENEEA. Trimming stripped 1 base from V and 3 bases from J, with 10 bases between. The DNA of the CDR3 is TGTGCCAGCAGCTTAGGAGAGGGGGTCTACAATGAGCAGTTCTTC. Translation: CASSLGEGVYNEQFF.

The chain carries TRBV6-4 and TRBJ2-2; D is possibly TRBD2 (5 bases). V lost 5 bases and J 7 bases, leaving 11 bases between the germline ends. Looked up from germline, CDR1 is MRHNA and CDR2 is SNTAGT. The CDR3 runs 13 residues. The CDR3 sequence is CASSYGEFGELFF. For the CDR3, the DNA is TGTGCCAGCAGTTACGGGGAGTTCGGGGAGCTGTTTTTT.

This sequence joins TRBV4-1 and TRBJ1-2, with 9 positions matching TRBD1. The CDR3 consists of 14 residues. Germline trimming cut 4 bases from V and 4 bases from J; bases unmatched to any gene: 4. Germline V lookup: CDR1 MGHRA, CDR2 YSYEKL. CDR3 loop: CASSPGQGAYGYTF. The CDR3 nucleotides are TGCGCCAGCAGCCCGGGACAGGGCGCCTATGGCTACACCTTC.

On this clone: Germline and junction disagree at one end, which may indicate a read error. This chain connects TRBV7-7 to TRBJ2-5, with D unresolved. The CDR3 length is 12 residues. Germline V gene sequence: CDR1 SSHAT, CDR2 FNYEAQ (reference sequence). CDR3 sequence: CASSPSGPPQYF. The CDR3 coding sequence is TGTGCTAGCAGTCCAAGTGGGCCTCCCCAGTACTTC.

CDR3 DNA: TGTGCCAGCAGTGTTCAGCTCGCGGGAGAGCAGTACTTC. This gives the protein CASSVQLAGEQYF. The chain joins TRBV6-5 to TRBJ2-7, with a possible D match to TRBD2 (6 bases). V lost 5 bases to trimming and J lost 7 bases, with 15 bases between them. Germline CDR1 MNHEY, CDR2 SVGAGI. There are 13 residues in the CDR3.

This chain connects TRBV19 to TRBJ1-5; D may be TRBD1 (6 bases). The V gene's germline CDR1 is LNHDA and CDR2 SQIVND (reference sequence). This CDR3 has 15 residues. V was pared by 6 bases and J by 0 bases, with 12 bases between. The CDR3 nucleotides are TGTGCCAGTAGCGGGACACACTATAGCAATCAGCCCCAGCATTTT. This codes for CASSGTHYSNQPQHF. Full variable domain (outside the CDR3, taken from reference TRBV19 and TRBJ1-5): DGGITQSPKYLFRKEGQNVTLSCEQNLNHDAMYWYRQDPGQGLRLIYYSQIVNDFQKGDIAEGYSVSREKKESFPLTVTSAQKNPTAFYLCASSGTHYSNQPQHFGDGTRLSIL.

The chain has TRBV2 and TRBJ2-1; D perhaps matches TRBD1 (6 bases). CDR1 is SNHLY, CDR2 FYNNEI, per germline. There are 16 residues in the CDR3. V lost 2 bases and J lost 7, with 18 bases in between. For the CDR3, the DNA is TGTGCCAGCAGTGAATTTAGGGACATAATTAGAAATGAGCAGTTCTTC. This encodes CASSEFRDIIRNEQFF.

The chain recombines TRBV5-6 with TRBJ2-3; 10 bases line up with TRBD2. This CDR3 has 16 amino acids. J lost 0 bases, V lost 4 bases, and 5 bases had no gene match. CDR1 SGHDT and CDR2 YYEEEE come from the germline V gene. Here the CDR3 DNA reads TGTGCCAGCAGCGGAGGACTAGCGGCGAGCACAGATACGCAGTATTTT. Its protein product is CASSGGLAASTDTQYF. Supplemented by reference TRBV5-6 and TRBJ2-3, the full variable domain reads DAGVTQSPTHLIKTRGQQVTLRCSPKSGHDTVSWYQQALGQGPQFIFQYYEEEERQRGNFPDRFSGHQFPNYSSELNVNALLLGDSALYLCASSGGLAASTDTQYFGPGTRLTVL.

The J gene is TRBJ2-7, the V gene TRBV2; 9 positions match TRBD2. Germline V gene sequence: CDR1 SNHLY, CDR2 FYNNEI. Germline trimming cut 7 bases from V and 1 base from J; bases unmatched to any gene: 8. The CDR3 length is 15 residues. CDR3: CASTGSTSGSYEQYF. CDR3 DNA sequence: TGTGCCAGCACCGGGTCGACTAGCGGATCCTACGAGCAGTACTTC.

This clone has just one count. The J gene is TRBJ1-6, the V gene TRBV19; weak D call: TRBD1 (5 bases). Trimming pared 5 bases from V and 8 bases from J, leaving 16 bases between. The germline gives CDR1 LNHDA, CDR2 SQIVND (reference sequence). The CDR3 spans 15 residues. The CDR3 bases are TGTGCCAGTAGTCCCTCCGGATGGGGGGATTCACCCCTCCACTTT. As protein: CASSPSGWGDSPLHF.

This clone was recorded a few times. V and J are TRBV6-1 and TRBJ2-1; TRBD2 agrees at 8 bases. The CDR3 spans 17 residues. The germline V gene has CDR1 MNHNS and CDR2 SASEGT. Trimming took 4 bases from V and 1 from J; bases not matched to a gene: 9. CDR3 residues: CASSAYGAGVSYNEQFF. For the CDR3, the DNA is TGTGCCAGCAGTGCCTATGGAGCGGGGGTTTCCTACAATGAGCAGTTCTTC.

CDR3 in amino acids: CASSPLGGGGQPQHF. The CDR3 DNA follows: TGTGCCAGCAGCCCTCTTGGGGGGGGCGGTCAGCCCCAGCATTTT. The genes are TRBV6-5 and TRBJ1-5; D possibly corresponds to TRBD1 (6 bases). Trimming removed 6 bases at V and 6 bases at J, with 18 bases between. CDR3 length equals 15 residues. The germline CDR1 and CDR2 sequences are MNHEY and SVGAGI.

This sequence joins TRBV5-6 and TRBJ1-1, with D uncertain. The germline gives CDR1 SGHDT, CDR2 YYEEEE. The CDR3 spans 13 residues. V was trimmed by 4 bases and J by 1 base, leaving 8 bases between them. CDR3 DNA: TGTGCCAGCAGCGGCCGTCGGAACACTGAAGCTTTCTTT. This gives the protein CASSGRRNTEAFF.

The genes are TRBV6-4 and TRBJ2-7, with TRBD2 as a possible D gene (7 bases). The CDR3 consists of 13 residues. V lost 8 bases and J 6 bases, leaving 17 bases between the germline ends. In germline, CDR1 is MRHNA, CDR2 SNTAGT. CDR3 nucleotide sequence: TGTGCCAGCGCTCCTGGAGGGGGGGGCGAGCAGTACTTC. Translation gives CASAPGGGGEQYF.

V usage is TRBV5-4 and J usage is TRBJ1-1; the D gene is possibly TRBD1 (5 bases). The V and J ends lost 0 bases and 2 bases respectively, with 11 bases between them. The CDR3 is 15 amino acids. Germline values: CDR1 SGHNT, CDR2 YYREEE (reference sequence). CDR3 amino acids: CASSLDGRGNTEAFF. The CDR3 DNA follows: TGTGCCAGCAGCTTGGATGGGAGGGGTAACACTGAAGCTTTCTTT.

This clone was picked up one time. J is TRBJ2-7 and V is TRBV10-3, with D perhaps matching TRBD1 (7 bases). The CDR3 length is 14 residues. Germline-derived CDR1 and CDR2 are ENHRY and SYGVKD. Trimming took off 3 bases at V and 7 bases at J, with 16 bases between the two ends. Written as DNA, the CDR3 is TGTGCCATCAGTGAAGTCGGAGGGGGCGCGGAGCAGTACTTC. It translates to CAISEVGGGAEQYF.

The gene calls are TRBV28 and TRBJ2-2, with a possible D match to TRBD1 (6 bases). V lost 9 bases and J 3 bases, leaving 14 bases between the germline ends. In germline, CDR1 is MDHEN, CDR2 SYDVKM. This CDR3 is built from 14 residues. The DNA for the CDR3 is TGTGCCAGTGGGCAGGGGCAGGACACCGGGGAGCTGTTTTTT. Translating gives CASGQGQDTGELFF.

The V and J genes are TRBV27 and TRBJ1-1, with 9 bases matching TRBD1. From germline, CDR1 is MNHEY and CDR2 SMNVEV (reference sequence). This CDR3 region has 15 residues. V lost 6 bases, J lost 4 bases, and 9 bases stayed unmatched. The CDR3 DNA reads as TGTGCCAGCAGCGATACAGGGGGCGGGGGCACTGAAGCTTTCTTT. Translated: CASSDTGGGGTEAFF.